This TCR beta chain comes out of a study of tumor-infiltrating lymphocytes in primary liver carcinoma. Overall study findings and caveats: With p = 0.039, the top-250-clone fraction in tumors significantly exceeded that in blood.

The template, roughly 0.45 ug total RNA, yielded TCR beta cDNA made with a constant-region primer. Slightly modified ARM-PCR, run as three nested multiplex PCR rounds, produced the TCR beta libraries. The first two PCR rounds used TRBV1-TRBV30 forward primers with a C-beta reverse primer, about 10 cycles each. TCRdb independently ran MiXCR on the multiplex PCR reads; one entry per CDR3 protein. The sample lists about 200,000 distinct CDR3 sequences; about 82% were seen once. DNA and RNA were both co-extracted from about 19-30 mg of bulk tissue that had not been sorted. CDR3 length: 17 residues. Worth noting for this clonotype: Its antigen is undetermined. One end of the junction varies from germline; a read error may be responsible.

The specimen sequenced was tumor tissue from primary liver carcinoma. The origin of this receptor is a middle-aged man with primary liver carcinoma and hepatitis B virus infection. The chain is built from TRBV12-3 or TRBV12-4 and TRBJ1-5; 7 bases match TRBD1. The CDR3 DNA reads as TGTGCCAGCAGTCGAACCAAGAGGGGGCGAGGCAATCAGCCCCGGTATTTT. Encoded protein: CASSRTKRGRGNQPRYF.